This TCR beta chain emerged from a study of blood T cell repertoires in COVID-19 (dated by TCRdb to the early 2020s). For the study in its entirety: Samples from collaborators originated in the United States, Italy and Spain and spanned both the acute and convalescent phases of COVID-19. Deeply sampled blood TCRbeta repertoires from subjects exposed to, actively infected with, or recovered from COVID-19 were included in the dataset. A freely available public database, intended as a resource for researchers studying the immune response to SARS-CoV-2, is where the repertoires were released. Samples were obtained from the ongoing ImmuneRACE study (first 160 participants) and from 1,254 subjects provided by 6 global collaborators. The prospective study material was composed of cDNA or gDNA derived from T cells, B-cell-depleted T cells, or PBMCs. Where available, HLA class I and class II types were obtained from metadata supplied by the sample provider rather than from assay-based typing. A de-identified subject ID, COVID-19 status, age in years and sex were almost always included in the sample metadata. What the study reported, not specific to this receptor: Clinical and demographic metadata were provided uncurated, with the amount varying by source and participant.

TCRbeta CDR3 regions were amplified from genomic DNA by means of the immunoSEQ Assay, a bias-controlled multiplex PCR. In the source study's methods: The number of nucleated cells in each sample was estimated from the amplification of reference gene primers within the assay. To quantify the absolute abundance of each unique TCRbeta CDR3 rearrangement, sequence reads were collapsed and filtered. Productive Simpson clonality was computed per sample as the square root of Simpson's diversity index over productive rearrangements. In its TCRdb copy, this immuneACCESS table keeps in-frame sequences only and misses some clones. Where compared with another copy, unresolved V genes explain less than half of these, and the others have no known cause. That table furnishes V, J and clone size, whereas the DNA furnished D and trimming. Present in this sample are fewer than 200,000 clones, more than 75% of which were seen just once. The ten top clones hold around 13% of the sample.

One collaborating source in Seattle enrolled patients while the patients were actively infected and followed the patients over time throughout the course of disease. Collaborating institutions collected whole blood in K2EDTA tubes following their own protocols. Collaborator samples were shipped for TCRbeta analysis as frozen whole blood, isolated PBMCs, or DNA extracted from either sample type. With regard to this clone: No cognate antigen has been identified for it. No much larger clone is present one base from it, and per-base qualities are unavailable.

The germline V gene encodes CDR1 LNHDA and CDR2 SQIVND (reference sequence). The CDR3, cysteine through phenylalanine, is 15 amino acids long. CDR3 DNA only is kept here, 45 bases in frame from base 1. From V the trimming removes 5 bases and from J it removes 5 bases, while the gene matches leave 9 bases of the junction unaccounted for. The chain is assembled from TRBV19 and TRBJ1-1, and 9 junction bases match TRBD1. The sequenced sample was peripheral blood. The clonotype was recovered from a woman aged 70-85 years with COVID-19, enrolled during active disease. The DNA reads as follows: TGTGCCAGTAGTTCCTCACAGGGGGCGCAAACTGAAGCTTTCTTT. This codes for CASSSSQGAQTEAFF.